A single sample gave rise to the 5 T cell receptor beta chains below, sequenced in a study of OX40 agonist ivuxolimab in advanced cancers. Receptor amplification or capture employed the immunoSEQ multiplex PCR assay. TCRdb carries this immuneACCESS record with in-frame sequences only. Its versions omit some clonotypes, under half of them owing to an unresolved V gene in the studies checked, with the rest unexplained. The sample includes around 57,000 clones, with 82% observed a single time. The ten largest clones take up under 0.65% of the sample. The sequences come from CD4+ or CD8+ T cells sorted from blood, collected in a trial of the OX40 agonist ivuxolimab. All receptors derive from an adult with an advanced solid tumor such as melanoma, head and neck, liver or kidney cancer.

The gene calls are TRBV6-5 and TRBJ2-7; no firm D call. V lost 7 bases to trimming and J lost 2 bases, with 12 bases between them. Germline CDR1 is MNHEY and CDR2 is SVGAGI. The CDR3 is 13 residues long. The DNA of the CDR3 is TGTGCCAGCATCGGCGAGAAAACCTACGAGCAGTACTTC. This translates into CASIGEKTYEQYF.

J is TRBJ1-2 and V is TRBV28, with D perhaps TRBD1 (5 bases). V was pared by 1 base and J by 8 bases, with 11 bases between. Looked up from germline, CDR1 is MDHEN and CDR2 is SYDVKM. CDR3 size: 13 residues. The CDR3 DNA reads TGTGCCAGCAGTTTATCAGGGTCTGGAGGCTACACCTTC. Residues: CASSLSGSGGYTF.

The chain uses TRBV5-4 and TRBJ2-5; 11 bases are a match to TRBD2. This CDR3 is 17 amino acids long. The junction had 13 bases not matched to a gene; V was cut back by 4 bases and J by 5 bases. Germline CDR1 and CDR2: SGHNT and YYREEE (reference sequence). CDR3 DNA: TGTGCCAGCAGCCAGGGGACTAGCGGACCAGCATGGGAGACCCAGTACTTC. This translates into CASSQGTSGPAWETQYF.

The chain has TRBV25-1 and TRBJ2-1, with TRBD2 matching 8 bases. Germline V gene sequence: CDR1 MGHDK, CDR2 SYGVNS. The junction had 7 bases not matched to a gene; V was cut back by 6 bases and J by 3 bases. The CDR3 is made up of 15 amino acids. CDR3: CASRSKLAVYNEQFF. CDR3 nucleotides: TGTGCCAGCAGAAGTAAACTAGCGGTCTACAATGAGCAGTTCTTC.

The CDR3 DNA reads TGTGCCTGGACGGGGGACGAGCAGTACTTC. Amino acid sequence: CAWTGDEQYF. The rearrangement links TRBV30 to TRBJ2-7; TRBD2 is a possible D gene (6 bases). Germline V CDR1 and CDR2: GTSNPN, SVGIG (reference sequence). Trimming left V 4 bases short and J 5 bases short, with 6 bases between. There are 10 residues in the CDR3. Together with reference TRBV30 and TRBJ2-7, the CDR3 gives the full variable domain: SQTIHQWPATLVQPVGSPLSLECTVEGTSNPNLYWYRQAAGRGLQLLFYSVGIGQISSEVPQNLSASRPQDRQFILSSKKLLLSDSGFYLCAWTGDEQYFGPGTRLTVT.